The 2 T cell receptor beta chains below all came from one sample that was sequenced in a study of shared clonotypes between healthy human individuals. The repertoire was sequenced with immunoSEQ multiplex PCR; TCRdb's copy has only in-frame clones and lacks some. This sample has 1.4 million or so clones; 98% occur once, and the top ten carry approximately 0.4%. Sequencing used naive CD4+ T cells sorted from blood. Noted subset: CD45RA+ positively selected. These receptors came from a man younger than 45 in good health.

The chain recombines TRBV5-4 with TRBJ2-3; TRBD2 might be the D (6 bases). V was cut by 3 bases and J by 7 bases, with 15 bases left in between. Germline CDR1 and CDR2: SGHNT and YYREEE (reference sequence). This CDR3 is built from 14 residues. Written as DNA, the CDR3 is TGTGCCAGCAGCTCTGGACCGGGGGAGAATACGCAGTATTTT. Its translation is CASSSGPGENTQYF.

The table lists this clone with a count of one. The DNA is omitted, as the CDR3 cannot be located on it reliably, and the CDR3 follows TCRdb's listing. The gene calls are TRBV7-9 and TRBJ2-5; the table gives TRBD1 as D, unverified against the DNA. The length of the CDR3 is 16 amino acids, counting both ends. In germline, CDR1 is SEHNR, CDR2 FQNEAQ (reference sequence). CDR3 in amino acids: CASSFGPGVEEETQYF.